Listed below are T cell receptor beta chains from one sample, sequenced in a study of cytotoxic CD8 clonotypes in ibrutinib-treated CLL. The assay was immunoSEQ multiplex PCR, and TCRdb's table has in-frame clones only and misses some. The sample consists of approximately 150,000 clones, about 88% of them appearing once. The starting material was PBMCs, obtained at disease progression, from a patient treated with ibrutinib. Every receptor here comes from a human donor with chronic lymphocytic leukemia. CDR3s include the opening cysteine and the closing phenylalanine or tryptophan. Each record gives: J gene, V gene, clone size, D gene, CDR3 DNA, CDR3 protein. A D gene is named only where the DNA matches it firmly. The listing skips clone size in some rows; elsewhere it reads once, few, many or a size class.

J gene: TRBJ2-2; V gene: TRBV6-6; clone size: NA; D gene: NA; CDR3 DNA: TGTGCCAGCAGTTACGGCGAGAACACCGGGGAGCTGTTTTTT; CDR3 protein: CASSYGENTGELFF
J gene: TRBJ2-7; V gene: TRBV11-3; clone size: NA; D gene: NA; CDR3 DNA: TGTGCCAGCAGTTATTCTGCGGCCGAGCAGTACTTC; CDR3 protein: CASSYSAAEQYF
J gene: TRBJ1-2; V gene: TRBV30; clone size: NA; D gene: NA; CDR3 DNA: TGTGCCTGGAGTGTAACAGGCGCCTTC; CDR3 protein: CAWSVTGAF
J gene: TRBJ2-7; V gene: TRBV19; clone size: NA; D gene: NA; CDR3 DNA: TGTGCCAGTAGTAGAGACAGGTTTTCCTACGAGCAGTACTTC; CDR3 protein: CASSRDRFSYEQYF
J gene: TRBJ2-5; V gene: TRBV5-1; clone size: once; D gene: NA; CDR3 DNA: TGCGCCAGCAGCCCACGAAGCCAGGGGGGCGAGACCCAGTACTTC; CDR3 protein: CASSPRSQGGETQYF
J gene: TRBJ2-2; V gene: TRBV27; clone size: NA; D gene: TRBD1; CDR3 DNA: TGTGCCAGCAGTGTAACCGGGACAGGGGGCGAAACCGGGGAGCTGTTTTTT; CDR3 protein: CASSVTGTGGETGELFF
J gene: TRBJ1-3; V gene: TRBV5-8; clone size: NA; D gene: NA; CDR3 DNA: TGTGCCAGCCAAAGCGGGTGGACGGAAGGATCTGGAAACACCATATATTTT; CDR3 protein: CASQSGWTEGSGNTIYF
J gene: TRBJ2-7; V gene: TRBV6-5; clone size: NA; D gene: TRBD1; CDR3 DNA: TGTGCCAGCAGTGGACAGGGGAAGGGCGAGCAGTACTTC; CDR3 protein: CASSGQGKGEQYF
J gene: TRBJ2-4; V gene: TRBV11-3; clone size: NA; D gene: NA; CDR3 DNA: TGTGCCAGCAGCTTAGGCGGCTGGGGAAACATTCAGTACTTC; CDR3 protein: CASSLGGWGNIQYF
J gene: TRBJ2-7; V gene: TRBV21-1; clone size: many; D gene: NA; CDR3 DNA: TGTGCCAGCAGCACCGGACAGGGGTTAGGCTACGAGCAGTACTTC; CDR3 protein: CASSTGQGLGYEQYF
J gene: TRBJ2-1; V gene: TRBV9; clone size: NA; D gene: NA; CDR3 DNA: TGTGCCAGCAGCGTAACAGACAATGAGCAGTTCTTC; CDR3 protein: CASSVTDNEQFF
J gene: TRBJ2-7; V gene: TRBV10-1; clone size: NA; D gene: NA; CDR3 DNA: TGCGCCAGCGGACGATCGGTTTACGAGCAGTACTTC; CDR3 protein: CASGRSVYEQYF
J gene: TRBJ2-7; V gene: TRBV6-6; clone size: NA; D gene: TRBD2; CDR3 DNA: TGTGCCAGCAGTTACGGGGGGGGAGGTAGCTCCTACGAGCAGTACTTC; CDR3 protein: CASSYGGGGSSYEQYF
J gene: TRBJ2-5; V gene: TRBV11-3; clone size: once; D gene: NA; CDR3 DNA: TGTGCCAGCAGAGGCGGAAAGACCCAGTACTTC; CDR3 protein: CASRGGKTQYF
J gene: TRBJ2-1; V gene: TRBV9; clone size: NA; D gene: NA; CDR3 DNA: TGTGCCAGCAGCGGTTCCTACAATGAGCAGTTCTTC; CDR3 protein: CASSGSYNEQFF
J gene: TRBJ2-7; V gene: TRBV15; clone size: NA; D gene: NA; CDR3 DNA: TGTGCCACCAGCAGGGGGGACCACCTAAGGGAGTTCCGCGAGCAGTACTTC; CDR3 protein: CATSRGDHLREFREQYF
J gene: TRBJ2-3; V gene: TRBV11-3; clone size: NA; D gene: TRBD1; CDR3 DNA: TGTGCCAGCAGCTTCAGACAGGGGGCGTACACAGATACGCAGTATTTT; CDR3 protein: CASSFRQGAYTDTQYF
J gene: TRBJ2-1; V gene: TRBV13; clone size: NA; D gene: TRBD2; CDR3 DNA: TGTGCCAGCAGCTTAACTAGCGGGAGAGTCCGTGAGCAGTTCTTC; CDR3 protein: CASSLTSGRVREQFF
J gene: TRBJ2-1; V gene: TRBV27; clone size: NA; D gene: TRBD2; CDR3 DNA: TGTGCCAGCAGTCCCAGGGACAGCGGGGGGAATGAGCAGTTCTTC; CDR3 protein: CASSPRDSGGNEQFF
J gene: TRBJ2-7; V gene: TRBV5-4; clone size: NA; D gene: NA; CDR3 DNA: TGTGCCAGCAGCCCGGTTATCGGAAGCTCCTACGAGCAGTACTTC; CDR3 protein: CASSPVIGSSYEQYF
J gene: TRBJ2-1; V gene: TRBV7-3; clone size: NA; D gene: TRBD2; CDR3 DNA: TGTGCCAGCAGCGGTATGACTAGCGGGAGGGCCTATGAGCAGTTCTTC; CDR3 protein: CASSGMTSGRAYEQFF
J gene: TRBJ1-1; V gene: TRBV5-1; clone size: NA; D gene: NA; CDR3 DNA: TGCGCCAGCCGATTGGACACTGAAGCTTTCTTT; CDR3 protein: CASRLDTEAFF
J gene: TRBJ2-2; V gene: TRBV7-6; clone size: NA; D gene: NA; CDR3 DNA: TGTGCCAGCAGCTTCTTAGGGGCCGGGGAGCTGTTTTTT; CDR3 protein: CASSFLGAGELFF
J gene: TRBJ2-5; V gene: TRBV28; clone size: NA; D gene: TRBD2; CDR3 DNA: TGTGCCAGCCGCTCTTTCTCTAGCGGGAGGGCGATAGAGACCCAGTACTTC; CDR3 protein: CASRSFSSGRAIETQYF
J gene: TRBJ2-2; V gene: TRBV6-5; clone size: NA; D gene: NA; CDR3 DNA: TGTGCCAGCAGTTACTCCCCTCCGGGAGTCACCGGGGAGCTGTTTTTT; CDR3 protein: CASSYSPPGVTGELFF
J gene: TRBJ1-2; V gene: TRBV25-1; clone size: NA; D gene: TRBD1; CDR3 DNA: TGTGCCAGCAGGATGACCGGTACAGGGGCCCATGGCTACACCTTC; CDR3 protein: CASRMTGTGAHGYTF
J gene: TRBJ1-3; V gene: TRBV10-3; clone size: NA; D gene: NA; CDR3 DNA: TGTGCCATCAGTGACCCCTCCGGGGAGATCTCTGGAAACACCATATATTTT; CDR3 protein: CAISDPSGEISGNTIYF
J gene: TRBJ2-2; V gene: TRBV15; clone size: NA; D gene: NA; CDR3 DNA: TGTGCCACCAGCAGAGATTTTGGGGGAACCGGGGAGCTGTTTTTT; CDR3 protein: CATSRDFGGTGELFF
J gene: TRBJ1-1; V gene: TRBV19; clone size: NA; D gene: NA; CDR3 DNA: TGTGCCAGTAGTATTGCCGGTGGCAGGGTGTCCACTGAAGCTTTCTTT; CDR3 protein: CASSIAGGRVSTEAFF
J gene: TRBJ2-3; V gene: TRBV6-4; clone size: medium-sized; D gene: NA; CDR3 DNA: TGTGCCAGCAGTGACTCCGCCACAAGCACAGATACGCAGTATTTT; CDR3 protein: CASSDSATSTDTQYF
J gene: TRBJ1-1; V gene: TRBV5-1; clone size: NA; D gene: NA; CDR3 DNA: TGCGCCAGCAGCGAGCCCGGAGGTGAGGGACAAGCTTTCTTT; CDR3 protein: CASSEPGGEGQAFF
J gene: TRBJ1-2; V gene: TRBV4-3; clone size: NA; D gene: TRBD1; CDR3 DNA: TGCGCCAGCAGCCGGGCACAGGGGGCGGTAAACTATGGCTACACCTTC; CDR3 protein: CASSRAQGAVNYGYTF
J gene: TRBJ1-4; V gene: TRBV9; clone size: NA; D gene: NA; CDR3 DNA: TGTGCCAGCAGCGTAGATAACGGAGGCGCGGGGGGCGGGTATGAAAAACTGTTTTTT; CDR3 protein: CASSVDNGGAGGGYEKLFF
J gene: TRBJ1-3; V gene: TRBV7-9; clone size: few; D gene: TRBD1; CDR3 DNA: TGTGCCAGCAGCCCCGGACAGGCTACTGGAAACACCATATATTTT; CDR3 protein: CASSPGQATGNTIYF
J gene: TRBJ2-1; V gene: TRBV11-3; clone size: NA; D gene: NA; CDR3 DNA: TGTGCCAGCAGCTTATGGTCTAGCGCGTTCAATGAGCAGTTCTTC; CDR3 protein: CASSLWSSAFNEQFF
J gene: TRBJ2-1; V gene: TRBV5-6; clone size: once; D gene: TRBD2; CDR3 DNA: TGTGCCAGCAGCTTGGTAGGGAAGCGGGGAACCTACAATGAGCAGTTCTTC; CDR3 protein: CASSLVGKRGTYNEQFF
J gene: TRBJ2-7; V gene: TRBV14; clone size: once; D gene: NA; CDR3 DNA: TGTGCCAGCAGCCAAGATCTATACTCCTACGAGCAGTACTTC; CDR3 protein: CASSQDLYSYEQYF
J gene: TRBJ2-1; V gene: TRBV5-6; clone size: NA; D gene: TRBD2; CDR3 DNA: TGTGCCAGCAGCCCACTAGCGGGAGCCTTCAATGAGCAGTTCTTC; CDR3 protein: CASSPLAGAFNEQFF
J gene: TRBJ2-7; V gene: TRBV27; clone size: NA; D gene: NA; CDR3 DNA: TGTGCCAGCAGTCCACTACCAGCGTCTGAGCAGTACTTC; CDR3 protein: CASSPLPASEQYF
J gene: TRBJ2-2; V gene: TRBV19; clone size: once; D gene: NA; CDR3 DNA: TGTGCCAGTAGCAAAAGAGACGGGGAGCTGTTTTTT; CDR3 protein: CASSKRDGELFF
J gene: TRBJ2-1; V gene: TRBV27; clone size: once; D gene: TRBD2; CDR3 DNA: TGTGCCAGCAGTTTATCTAGCGGGGCCACCTACAATGAGCAGTTCTTC; CDR3 protein: CASSLSSGATYNEQFF
J gene: TRBJ2-7; V gene: TRBV6-6; clone size: NA; D gene: NA; CDR3 DNA: TGTGCCAGCAGCAAGACAGATGACTCCTACGAGCAGTACTTC; CDR3 protein: CASSKTDDSYEQYF
J gene: TRBJ2-1; V gene: TRBV29-1; clone size: NA; D gene: TRBD1; CDR3 DNA: TGCAGCGTTCACCGGGACAGGGGGCAGGATGAGCAGTTCTTC; CDR3 protein: CSVHRDRGQDEQFF
J gene: TRBJ2-1; V gene: TRBV11-3; clone size: NA; D gene: NA; CDR3 DNA: TGTGCCAGCGCGGGGAACTCCTACAATGAGCAGTTCTTC; CDR3 protein: CASAGNSYNEQFF
J gene: TRBJ2-7; V gene: TRBV28; clone size: NA; D gene: NA; CDR3 DNA: TGTGCCAGCAGTTTCCCCAGCCGCGACCCTTACGAGCAGTACTTC; CDR3 protein: CASSFPSRDPYEQYF
J gene: TRBJ2-4; V gene: TRBV7-2; clone size: NA; D gene: TRBD2; CDR3 DNA: TGTGCCAGCAGCCCTAGCGGGATTGGCGGGATAGCCAAAAACATTCAGTACTTC; CDR3 protein: CASSPSGIGGIAKNIQYF
J gene: TRBJ2-1; V gene: TRBV6-6; clone size: NA; D gene: NA; CDR3 DNA: TGTGCCAGCAGTTACTCGATTTTGAGTGGGGGATCGGAGCAGTTCTTC; CDR3 protein: CASSYSILSGGSEQFF
J gene: TRBJ2-1; V gene: TRBV29-1; clone size: once; D gene: NA; CDR3 DNA: TGCAGCGTCCGGGAATATACTAGGCGTGGGGCCAATGAGCAGTTCTTC; CDR3 protein: CSVREYTRRGANEQFF
J gene: TRBJ2-3; V gene: TRBV7-3; clone size: NA; D gene: TRBD1; CDR3 DNA: TGTGCCAGCAGCGCGAGGCTAACAGGGGGCACAGATACGCAGTATTTT; CDR3 protein: CASSARLTGGTDTQYF
J gene: TRBJ2-7; V gene: TRBV30; clone size: NA; D gene: NA; CDR3 DNA: TGTGCCTGGAGTGTTGGGGGCTCCCACGAGCAGTACTTC; CDR3 protein: CAWSVGGSHEQYF
J gene: TRBJ1-2; V gene: TRBV7-2; clone size: once; D gene: TRBD1; CDR3 DNA: TGTGCCAGCAGCCGCCAAAAGTCAGGGGGCCCTAACTATGGCTACACCTTC; CDR3 protein: CASSRQKSGGPNYGYTF
J gene: TRBJ2-5; V gene: TRBV5-6; clone size: once; D gene: NA; CDR3 DNA: TGTGCCAGCAGCTGGCTGACAGGGGCTGCGGGGGGGACCCAGTACTTC; CDR3 protein: CASSWLTGAAGGTQYF
J gene: TRBJ2-3; V gene: TRBV11-1; clone size: NA; D gene: NA; CDR3 DNA: TGTGCCAGCAGCTTAGGGGCTAGCACAGATACGCAGTATTTT; CDR3 protein: CASSLGASTDTQYF
J gene: TRBJ2-5; V gene: TRBV2; clone size: NA; D gene: NA; CDR3 DNA: TGTGCCAGCAGTAGTACCATGGGGGGCGGGGAGACCCAGTACTTC; CDR3 protein: CASSSTMGGGETQYF
J gene: TRBJ1-5; V gene: TRBV19; clone size: few; D gene: NA; CDR3 DNA: TGTGCCAGTACCTCTTTAGGGGACAGCAATCAGCCCCAGCATTTT; CDR3 protein: CASTSLGDSNQPQHF
J gene: TRBJ2-3; V gene: TRBV7-8; clone size: NA; D gene: NA; CDR3 DNA: TGTGCCAGCAGCATAACCGGGGGTGACGATACGCAGTATTTT; CDR3 protein: CASSITGGDDTQYF
J gene: TRBJ2-4; V gene: TRBV27; clone size: NA; D gene: TRBD2; CDR3 DNA: TGTGCCAGCAGTAGCGGGAGAAGCAACCTTCAGTACTTC; CDR3 protein: CASSSGRSNLQYF
J gene: TRBJ2-5; V gene: TRBV5-1; clone size: NA; D gene: NA; CDR3 DNA: TGCGCCAGCAGTTACGAGGGAGAGACCCAGTACTTC; CDR3 protein: CASSYEGETQYF
J gene: TRBJ1-5; V gene: TRBV28; clone size: few; D gene: NA; CDR3 DNA: TGTGCCAGCAGTCCCGGGATGGCGAATCAGCCCCAGCATTTT; CDR3 protein: CASSPGMANQPQHF
J gene: TRBJ1-5; V gene: TRBV19; clone size: NA; D gene: TRBD1; CDR3 DNA: TGTGCCAGTAGTATGAGACCGGGACAGAGCAATCAGCCCCAGCATTTT; CDR3 protein: CASSMRPGQSNQPQHF